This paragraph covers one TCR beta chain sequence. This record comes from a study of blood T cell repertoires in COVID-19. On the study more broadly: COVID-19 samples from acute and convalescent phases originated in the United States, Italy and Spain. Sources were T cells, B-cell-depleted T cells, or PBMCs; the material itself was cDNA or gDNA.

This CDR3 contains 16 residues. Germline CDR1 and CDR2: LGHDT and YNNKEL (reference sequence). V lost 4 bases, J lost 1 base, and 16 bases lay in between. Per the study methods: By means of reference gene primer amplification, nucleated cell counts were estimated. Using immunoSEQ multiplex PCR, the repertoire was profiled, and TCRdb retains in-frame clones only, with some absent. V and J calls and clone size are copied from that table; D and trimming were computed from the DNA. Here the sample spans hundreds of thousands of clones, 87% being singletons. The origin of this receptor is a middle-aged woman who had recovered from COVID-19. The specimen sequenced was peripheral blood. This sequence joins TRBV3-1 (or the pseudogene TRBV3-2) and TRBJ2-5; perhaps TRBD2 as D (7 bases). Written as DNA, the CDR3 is TGTGCCAGCAGCCCGACTCCCCGGGGGGCCCAAGAGACCCAGTACTTC. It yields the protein CASSPTPRGAQETQYF.